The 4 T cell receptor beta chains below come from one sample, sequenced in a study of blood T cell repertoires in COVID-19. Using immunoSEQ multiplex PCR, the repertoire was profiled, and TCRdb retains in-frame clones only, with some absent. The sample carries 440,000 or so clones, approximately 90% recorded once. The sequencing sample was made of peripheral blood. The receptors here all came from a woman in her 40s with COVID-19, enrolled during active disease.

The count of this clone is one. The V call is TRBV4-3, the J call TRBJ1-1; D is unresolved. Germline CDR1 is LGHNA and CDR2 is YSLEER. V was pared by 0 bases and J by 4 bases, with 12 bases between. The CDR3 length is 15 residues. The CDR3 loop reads CASSQERWRATEAFF. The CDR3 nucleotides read TGCGCCAGCAGCCAAGAGAGGTGGAGGGCCACTGAAGCTTTCTTT.

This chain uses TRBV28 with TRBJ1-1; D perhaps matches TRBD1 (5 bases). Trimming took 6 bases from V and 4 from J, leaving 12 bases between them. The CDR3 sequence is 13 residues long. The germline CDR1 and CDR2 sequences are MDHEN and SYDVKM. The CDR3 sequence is CASRGEVGTEAFF. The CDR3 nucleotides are TGTGCCAGCAGAGGGGAGGTAGGCACTGAAGCTTTCTTT.

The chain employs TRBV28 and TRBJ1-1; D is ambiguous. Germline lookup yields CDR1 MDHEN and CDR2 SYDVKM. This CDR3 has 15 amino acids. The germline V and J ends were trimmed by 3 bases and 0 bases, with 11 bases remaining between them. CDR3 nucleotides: TGTGCCAGCAGTTTGCCGCGGGGAATGAACACTGAAGCTTTCTTT. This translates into CASSLPRGMNTEAFF.

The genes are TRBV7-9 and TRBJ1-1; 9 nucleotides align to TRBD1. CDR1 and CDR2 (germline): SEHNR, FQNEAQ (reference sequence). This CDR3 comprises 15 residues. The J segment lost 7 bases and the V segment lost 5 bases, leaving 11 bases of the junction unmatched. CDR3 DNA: TGTGCCAGCAGCCTTGGGGACAGGGCCCACGTTGAAGCTTTCTTT. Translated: CASSLGDRAHVEAFF.